Below are 3 T cell receptor beta chains sequenced from a single sample in a study of cytomegalovirus exposure and HLA in healthy donors (dated by TCRdb to 2016 to 2017). Receptors were amplified or captured by the immunoSEQ multiplex PCR assay. For the multiplex PCR, a mixture combining 60 forward primers for TCR Vbeta segments and 13 reverse primers for TCR Jbeta segments was used. What TCRdb holds here is the immuneACCESS table cut down to in-frame rearrangements. Part of the clones is not present; checked against another copy, under half of the missing clones reflect an unresolved V gene, and the others are unexplained. The sample profile shows 120,000 to 150,000 clones; approximately 84% of them were found once. Approximately 2% of the sample belongs to the ten largest clones. Material for sequencing was PBMCs. The receptors originated from a woman aged 40 to 50 in good health and CMV-seronegative.

J is TRBJ1-4 and V is TRBV15; D is unclear. This CDR3 comprises 14 residues. The germline gives CDR1 LNHNV, CDR2 YYDKDF (reference sequence). The germline V and J ends were trimmed by 1 base and 3 bases, with 6 bases remaining between them. The CDR3 reads CATSRGQANEKLFF. CDR3 in DNA: TGTGCCACCAGCAGAGGACAAGCTAATGAAAAACTGTTTTTT.

This clone has a single count. The J gene is TRBJ1-1, the V gene TRBV5-1; D uncertain. CDR3 length equals 16 residues. Trimming removed 4 bases at V and 2 bases at J, with 18 bases between. From germline, CDR1 is SGHRS and CDR2 YFSETQ. CDR3 coding DNA: TGCGCCAGCAGCCCCCGTGGTCACAGCTTTAACACTGAAGCTTTCTTT. This sequence encodes CASSPRGHSFNTEAFF.

This rearrangement joins TRBV5-6 to TRBJ1-3, with 7 positions matching TRBD1. The CDR3 is 17 amino acids. Looked up from germline, CDR1 is SGHDT and CDR2 is YYEEEE. V shed 0 bases and J 0 bases; nucleotides not matched to a gene: 6. The CDR3 region has the DNA TGTGCCAGCAGCTTGGTCGGACAGGATTACTCTGGAAACACCATATATTTT. Amino acid sequence: CASSLVGQDYSGNTIYF.